One TCR beta chain is described in this entry. Its antigen is unknown. Within one base of it there is no much larger clone, and no base qualities were kept. The data derive from a study of T cell responses to AZD1222 COVID-19 vaccine (dated by TCRdb to the early 2020s). General notes on the study: A total of under 250 trial participants underwent TCR sequencing, of whom roughly 210 had received two doses of AZD1222 and around 25 had received two doses of the MenACWY control vaccine. Enrollment into the trials was organized by age into subgroups of 18-55, 56-69 and 70-plus years, and those subgroups contained 148, 28 and 57 TCR-sequenced participants, respectively. Summary of the overall study and its limitations: The whole spike protein was spanned by vaccine-associated CD4 TCRs, and dominant responses were seen in regions 160-218 and 743-854. Because no day 14 peak-response samples were available, repertoires were characterized only after the peak T cell response. Reportedly, almost half of the unique spike-specific TCRs recognized epitopes lying outside the regions that are mutated in the B.1.351 and B.1.1.7 variants. Participants were mostly white British and included more females than males, and it was suggested by the authors that clonal diversity may have been underestimated. The 56-69-year group was small, and its depth increase did not reach significance, likely because of low power. A significant rise in spike-specific TCR breadth and depth was observed after two AZD1222 doses relative to day 0 and relative to MenACWY recipients. Only five to seven AZD1222 recipients were SARS-CoV-2 seropositive at baseline, limiting conclusions about previously exposed vaccinees.

The label giving this sample's time point can be read as: about 28 days (+/-7) after the second vaccine dose. Because spike-specific TCR depth and breadth did not differ between the two schedules, AZD1222 recipients who got a second dose at roughly 4 weeks were pooled with those who got a second dose at roughly 12 weeks. Vaccinee samples were obtained from the UK trials COV001 and COV002, which included a single-blind randomized controlled phase 2/3 trial of AZD1222 (ChAdOx1 nCoV-19) in healthy adults. For TCRbeta chain sequencing, PBMC samples were collected from trial participants at day 0 and at day 28 after the second dose. Compared with germline, V lacks 5 bases and J lacks 5 bases; bases without a gene match: 8. CDR1 and CDR2, per the germline V gene (reference sequence), are SGHNT and YYREEE. The cysteine opens and the phenylalanine closes a CDR3 of 15 amino acids. Kept here is only the CDR3 DNA, which spans 45 bases and is read in frame from base 1.

The CDR3 regions of human TCRbeta chains were analyzed by immunosequencing. As for how the authors treated the data: TCRs in the repertoires were matched against a reference library of SARS-CoV-2-specific TCRs that had been generated with the MIRA antigen-specificity platform. Breadth was defined as the fraction of unique TCRs that were SARS-CoV-2-associated, and depth was defined as the fraction of total T cells that were SARS-CoV-2-associated. Using the MIRA data, each spike-specific TCR was mapped to the spike region that the TCR reacts to and placed in a CD4 or CD8 class. Log10-transformed breadth and depth values were compared by one-way ANOVA with Sidak's multiple comparisons tests. Entries here come from immuneACCESS through TCRdb and include only in-frame sequences with V and J called. Some clones fail to appear in such tables; in the studies checked, an unresolved V gene covers under half of the shortfall, and the cause of the remainder is unknown. For V, J and clone size, that table is used; D and trimming come from the DNA. The sample table holds some 18,000 clones, of which 75% to 85% were seen once. Jointly, the top ten make up approximately 22% of the sample.

Here the chain combines TRBV5-4 and TRBJ2-3; TRBD2 agrees with 10 junctional bases. The source material was peripheral blood, sampled 28 days after the second AZD1222 dose. This sequence originates from an adult who received the AZD1222 COVID-19 vaccine. CDR3 sequence: CASSLSGRAGDTQYF. The nucleotide sequence is TGTGCCAGCAGTTTGAGCGGGAGGGCCGGAGATACGCAGTATTTT.